Below, 31 T cell receptor beta chains from the same sample are listed, as sequenced in a study of cytomegalovirus exposure and HLA in healthy donors. Libraries were prepared by immunoSEQ multiplex PCR; TCRdb keeps only in-frame clonotypes and omits some of them. The table shows roughly 120,000 clones, with about nine tenths occurring only once. The sequenced sample was PBMCs. The receptors come from a man aged 18 to 29 in good health and CMV-seronegative.

The rearrangement uses TRBV6-5 and TRBJ2-3, with 9 bases fitting TRBD2. The CDR3 totals 15 residues. Germline V lookup: CDR1 MNHEY, CDR2 SVGAGI. Trimming at V came to 0 bases and at J to 3 bases, leaving 1 base not matched to a gene. The CDR3 loop reads CASSYSLAGTDTQYF. CDR3 nucleotide sequence: TGTGCCAGCAGTTACTCCCTAGCGGGGACAGATACGCAGTATTTT.

The chain is built from TRBV2 and TRBJ2-3; D might be TRBD1 (5 bases). CDR3 size: 15 residues. V dropped 8 bases and J dropped 0 bases, with 15 bases sitting between them. Per the germline V gene, CDR1 is SNHLY and CDR2 is FYNNEI. CDR3 in DNA: TGTGCCAGCCGCCAGGGCGGCTCTAGCACAGATACGCAGTATTTT. Its protein is CASRQGGSSTDTQYF.

The V gene is TRBV27, the J gene TRBJ1-3; perhaps TRBD1 as D (5 bases). Germline CDR1 is MNHEY and CDR2 is SMNVEV (reference sequence). This CDR3 contains 15 residues. With 6 bases removed from V and 3 bases from J, the gap between germline ends came to 15 bases. This CDR3 reads CASSPPGAVGNTIYF. In DNA form, the CDR3 reads TGTGCCAGCAGCCCGCCTGGGGCGGTTGGAAACACCATATATTTT.

This chain links TRBV5-1 with TRBJ1-4, with 9 bases fitting TRBD1. Germline loops: CDR1 SGHRS, CDR2 YFSETQ. The CDR3 consists of 15 residues. V gave up 3 bases and J gave up 7 bases; unmatched junction bases: 7. CDR3 DNA sequence: TGCGCCAGCAGCTGGGCGACAGGGGGGAGTGAAAAACTGTTTTTT. Its translation is CASSWATGGSEKLFF. Supplemented by reference TRBV5-1 and TRBJ1-4, the full variable domain reads KAGVTQTPRYLIKTRGQQVTLSCSPISGHRSVSWYQQTPGQGLQFLFEYFSETQRNKGNFPGRFSGRQFSNSRSEMNVSTLELGDSALYLCASSWATGGSEKLFFGSGTQLSVL.

The chain joins TRBV28 to TRBJ1-1; TRBD1 is a possible D gene (5 bases). CDR1 and CDR2 (germline): MDHEN, SYDVKM. This CDR3 region has 14 residues. Trimming took off 7 bases at V and 1 base at J, with 13 bases between the two ends. CDR3 in DNA: TGTGCCAGCACGGCAGGGTATAGGAACACTGAAGCTTTCTTT. Amino acid sequence: CASTAGYRNTEAFF.

The chain is built from TRBV6-4 and TRBJ2-3; TRBD1 matches 7 bases. Germline V CDR1 and CDR2: MRHNA, SNTAGT. The CDR3 is 14 residues long. Trimming cost V 2 bases and J 4 bases; bases outside gene matches: 3. The CDR3 DNA reads TGTGCCAGCAGTGACAAGGGGGCGGCAGATACGCAGTATTTT. Its protein is CASSDKGAADTQYF.

The chain joins TRBV2 to TRBJ1-2; 7 nucleotides align to TRBD1. With 4 bases clipped from V and 8 bases from J, the junction kept 7 bases outside the gene matches. The CDR3 is 13 amino acids. Germline V CDR1 and CDR2: SNHLY, FYNNEI. CDR3 DNA: TGTGCCAGCAGTGGGGACAGTACTTACGGCTACACCTTC. This encodes CASSGDSTYGYTF.

The chain combines TRBV16 with TRBJ2-1; TRBD1 aligns across 7 bases. CDR1 is KGHSY, CDR2 FQNENV, per germline. The CDR3 is 11 amino acids. Trimming cost V 6 bases and J 12 bases; bases outside gene matches: 5. The CDR3 reads CASRGTVGQFF. The CDR3 DNA reads as TGTGCCAGCAGGGGGACAGTTGGGCAGTTCTTC.

The chain is built from TRBV4-1 and TRBJ1-4; D is uncertain. V lost 0 bases to trimming and J lost 6 bases, with 11 bases between them. Looked up from germline, CDR1 is MGHRA and CDR2 is YSYEKL. The CDR3 covers 15 residues. The CDR3, as DNA: TGCGCCAGCAGCCAAGAGGAACAGCTCTATGAAAAACTGTTTTTT. Translation gives CASSQEEQLYEKLFF.

The V gene is TRBV5-6, the J gene TRBJ2-7; 9 nucleotides match TRBD2. CDR3 length equals 16 residues. From germline, CDR1 is SGHDT and CDR2 YYEEEE. The junction had 10 bases not matched to a gene; V was cut back by 2 bases and J by 4 bases. The CDR3 DNA follows: TGTGCCAGCAGCTTCGTCGCGGGGGGGCCGAGTTACGAGCAGTACTTC. Its translation: CASSFVAGGPSYEQYF.

The chain carries TRBV5-1 and TRBJ2-2, with D hard to call. Germline V CDR1 and CDR2: SGHRS, YFSETQ. V dropped 1 base and J dropped 4 bases, with 11 bases sitting between them. The CDR3 runs to 15 residues. The CDR3 bases are TGCGCCAGCAGCTTGTTGAGTCTCGGCACCGGGGAGCTGTTTTTT. Its protein product is CASSLLSLGTGELFF. Based on the CDR3 plus reference TRBV5-1 and TRBJ2-2, the full variable domain is KAGVTQTPRYLIKTRGQQVTLSCSPISGHRSVSWYQQTPGQGLQFLFEYFSETQRNKGNFPGRFSGRQFSNSRSEMNVSTLELGDSALYLCASSLLSLGTGELFFGEGSRLTVL.

The chain combines TRBV6-5 with TRBJ2-7; 9 bases are shared with TRBD1. V was pared by 4 bases and J by 1 base, with 8 bases of the junction left unmatched. The CDR3 has 16 amino acids. The V gene's germline CDR1 is MNHEY and CDR2 SVGAGI. The CDR3 DNA reads TGTGCCAGCAGTTCCGTCCGGGACAGGGCTTCCTACGAGCAGTACTTC. It translates to CASSSVRDRASYEQYF.

The count of this clone is one. The chain is built from TRBV30 and TRBJ1-6; D is ambiguous. The CDR3 sequence is 14 residues long. V gave up 0 bases and J gave up 9 bases, with 12 bases separating them. In germline, CDR1 is GTSNPN, CDR2 SVGIG (reference sequence). DNA for the CDR3: TGTGCCTGGAGTGTCGGCCCTCGGGGTTCACCCCTCCACTTT. Translated, it gives CAWSVGPRGSPLHF.

The chain employs TRBV15 and TRBJ2-7, with 7 bases lining up with TRBD1. This CDR3 contains 15 residues. Trimming cost V 1 base and J 4 bases; bases outside gene matches: 7. Germline V gives CDR1 LNHNV, CDR2 YYDKDF (reference sequence). CDR3 coding DNA: TGTGCCACCAGCAGAGGGGGGACAGACAGTTACGAGCAGTACTTC. Translated, it gives CATSRGGTDSYEQYF.

The J gene is TRBJ2-1, the V gene TRBV30, with 9 bases that match TRBD1. Germline CDR1 and CDR2: GTSNPN and SVGIG (reference sequence). This CDR3 is 16 amino acids long. V trimming: 1 base; J trimming: 8 bases; junction bases outside the gene matches: 12. CDR3 residues: CAWSGSGTGISDEQFF. The CDR3 DNA reads as TGTGCCTGGAGTGGATCCGGGACAGGGATTAGCGATGAGCAGTTCTTC.

In regard to this clone: The junction shows a germline mismatch at one end, possibly a read error. The V and J genes are TRBV6-1 and TRBJ2-7, with D uncertain. The length of the CDR3 is 12 residues. Germline CDR1 MNHNS, CDR2 SASEGT. The chain's CDR3 is CASREVHYEQYF. CDR3 nucleotide sequence: TGTGCCAGCAGAGAAGTTCACTACGAGCAGTACTTC.

V is TRBV12-5 and J is TRBJ2-1, with TRBD1 matching over 10 bases. This CDR3 has 15 amino acids. V dropped 5 bases and J dropped 6; count of bases not matched to a gene: 7. Germline V gene data show CDR1 as LGHNT and CDR2 as FRNRAP. The CDR3 nucleotides are TGTGCTAGTGGTCTCCGGGACAGGGGAGGCAATGAGCAGTTCTTC. This encodes CASGLRDRGGNEQFF.

CDR3 DNA sequence: TGTGCCAGCGGACCTGGCCGGGACAGGGGGCGGGATGGCTACACCTTC. It is translated as CASGPGRDRGRDGYTF. This sequence joins TRBV28 and TRBJ1-2; 12 bases are shared with TRBD1. Looked up from germline, CDR1 is MDHEN and CDR2 is SYDVKM. CDR3 size: 16 residues. The junction had 13 bases not matched to a gene; V was cut back by 8 bases and J by 6 bases.

Points on this clone: Other DNA sequences of this sample code for an identical CDR3. The chain links TRBV6-5 to TRBJ1-2, with 7 bases lining up with TRBD1. Germline trimming cut 3 bases from V and 4 bases from J; bases unmatched to any gene: 5. This CDR3 has 14 amino acids. Germline V gives CDR1 MNHEY, CDR2 SVGAGI. In DNA, the CDR3 is TGTGCCAGCAGTTATGACAGGGCCCCCTATGGCTACACCTTC. This sequence encodes CASSYDRAPYGYTF.

This chain links TRBV11-2 with TRBJ2-3, with 9 bases that match TRBD2. The CDR3 is 16 amino acids. Germline CDR1 is SGHAT and CDR2 is FQNNGV. With 3 bases clipped from V and 4 bases from J, the junction kept 8 bases outside the gene matches. CDR3 DNA: TGTGCCAGCAGCTTCCTTAGCGGGAGTCCCTCAGATACGCAGTATTTT. Translating gives CASSFLSGSPSDTQYF.

This chain uses TRBV5-1 with TRBJ2-5; 8 bases align to TRBD1. V was pared by 4 bases and J by 5 bases, with 7 bases of the junction left unmatched. Germline lookup yields CDR1 SGHRS and CDR2 YFSETQ. The CDR3 length is 14 residues. As DNA, the CDR3 is TGCGCCAGCAGCCCCGGACAGGGACGGGAGACCCAGTACTTC. Its translation is CASSPGQGRETQYF.

This chain joins TRBV5-1 and TRBJ2-3, with 11 bases fitting TRBD2. The germline V gene encodes CDR1 SGHRS and CDR2 YFSETQ. Trimming took 4 bases from V and 7 from J; bases not matched to a gene: 8. This CDR3 has 15 residues. CDR3 in amino acids: CASSPDGTSGYTQYF. CDR3 bases: TGCGCCAGCAGCCCGGACGGGACTAGCGGATATACGCAGTATTTT.

This chain uses TRBV30 with TRBJ2-7, with 11 bases fitting TRBD2. This CDR3 has 14 residues. After removal of 0 bases from V and 5 bases from J, the junction contained 3 bases not matched to a gene. CDR1 GTSNPN and CDR2 SVGIG come from the germline V gene (reference sequence). The CDR3 sequence: CAWSVTSGAHEQYF. CDR3 nucleotides: TGTGCCTGGAGTGTGACTAGCGGGGCTCACGAGCAGTACTTC.

This clone was counted once. CDR3 protein: CASSPRTSYEQYF. The CDR3 nucleotides are TGTGCCAGCAGCCCTCGGACATCCTACGAGCAGTACTTC. This chain connects TRBV7-8 to TRBJ2-7; TRBD1 might be the D (5 bases). The CDR3 spans 13 residues. The germline V and J ends were trimmed by 5 bases and 1 base, with 9 bases remaining between them. Germline-derived CDR1 and CDR2 are SGHVS and FQNEAQ.

This rearrangement joins TRBV7-6 to TRBJ2-3, with 12 bases aligning to TRBD1. Unmatched junction bases numbered 12, after V lost 5 bases and J lost 6 bases. From germline, CDR1 is SGHVS and CDR2 FNYEAQ. CDR3 size: 17 residues. The CDR3 here is CASSRIGGTGGSDTQYF. The CDR3 region has the DNA TGTGCCAGCAGCCGCATAGGAGGGACAGGGGGCTCGGATACGCAGTATTTT.

In its sample, this clone was seen a few times. This chain links TRBV10-1 with TRBJ1-1; 11 positions match TRBD1. The CDR3 extends over 15 amino acids. From germline, CDR1 is WNHNN and CDR2 SYGVQD (reference sequence). Unmatched junction bases numbered 12, after V lost 8 bases and J lost 7 bases. CDR3: CASAAGQGAQFEAFF. The CDR3 DNA reads TGCGCCAGCGCGGCCGGACAGGGGGCTCAATTTGAAGCTTTCTTT.

The chain carries TRBV6-1 and TRBJ1-5, with D perhaps TRBD1 (5 bases). The V gene's germline CDR1 is MNHNS and CDR2 SASEGT. This CDR3 contains 13 residues. Trimming removed 2 bases at V and 4 bases at J, with 6 bases between. The CDR3 sequence is CASSEHRNQPQHF. The CDR3 DNA sequence: TGTGCCAGCAGTGAACACAGGAATCAGCCCCAGCATTTT.

This rearrangement joins TRBV9 to TRBJ2-7, with D possibly being TRBD1 (5 bases). The V end lost 3 bases, the J end lost 0 bases, and 13 bases lay between the germline ends. From germline, CDR1 is SGDLS and CDR2 YYNGEE. The CDR3 has 15 residues. The CDR3, as DNA: TGTGCCAGCAGCGCAGGGATTCCGAGCTCCTACGAGCAGTACTTC. Amino acid sequence: CASSAGIPSSYEQYF.

As regards this clone: Different DNA sequences within this sample yield the same CDR3. This chain uses TRBV6-5 with TRBJ1-4; TRBD1 aligns across 10 bases. Germline V gene data show CDR1 as MNHEY and CDR2 as SVGAGI. The CDR3 loop spans 14 amino acids. Trimming at V came to 5 bases and at J to 7 bases, leaving 4 bases not matched to a gene. The CDR3 region is CASSTTGGREKLFF. CDR3 DNA sequence: TGTGCCAGCAGTACGACAGGGGGCCGTGAAAAACTGTTTTTT.

The chain combines TRBV6-6 with TRBJ2-7; 8 bases line up with TRBD1. This CDR3 is 15 amino acids long. After removal of 5 bases from V and 2 bases from J, the junction contained 8 bases not matched to a gene. Per the germline V gene, CDR1 is MNHNY and CDR2 is SVGAGI (reference sequence). This CDR3 is CASSPMDREAYEQYF. The CDR3 DNA sequence: TGTGCCAGCAGTCCTATGGACAGGGAGGCCTACGAGCAGTACTTC.

The chain joins TRBV19 to TRBJ2-7; 15 bases are shared with TRBD2. The CDR3 has 17 amino acids. Germline V gene sequence: CDR1 LNHDA, CDR2 SQIVND (reference sequence). J was trimmed by 7 bases and V by 6 bases; bases with no gene match: 13. The CDR3 DNA is TGTGCCAGTAGAGATCCGGGACTAGCGGGGGGACGAGCGGAGCAGTACTTC. Amino acid sequence: CASRDPGLAGGRAEQYF. Based on the CDR3 plus reference TRBV19 and TRBJ2-7, the full variable domain is DGGITQSPKYLFRKEGQNVTLSCEQNLNHDAMYWYRQDPGQGLRLIYYSQIVNDFQKGDIAEGYSVSREKKESFPLTVTSAQKNPTAFYLCASRDPGLAGGRAEQYFGPGTRLTVT.